The subject of this entry is one T cell receptor (beta chain). Sequencing used immunoSEQ multiplex PCR; TCRdb keeps in-frame clones, though not all of them. The sample shows some 110,000 clones, under 95% of them seen only once. The data belong to a study of T cell changes during pregnancy in multiple sclerosis. The receptor's source is a female donor with multiple sclerosis, enrolled in a pregnancy study. Material: peripheral blood, obtained after pregnancy.

The CDR3 here is CASSRPRTGDTDTQYF. The DNA of the CDR3 is TGTGCCAGCAGCCGGCCACGGACAGGGGACACAGATACGCAGTATTTT. This chain joins TRBV11-2 and TRBJ2-3; 9 nucleotides match TRBD1. Germline V gene data show CDR1 as SGHAT and CDR2 as FQNNGV. This CDR3 spans 16 amino acids. V trimming: 5 bases; J trimming: 2 bases; junction bases outside the gene matches: 8.